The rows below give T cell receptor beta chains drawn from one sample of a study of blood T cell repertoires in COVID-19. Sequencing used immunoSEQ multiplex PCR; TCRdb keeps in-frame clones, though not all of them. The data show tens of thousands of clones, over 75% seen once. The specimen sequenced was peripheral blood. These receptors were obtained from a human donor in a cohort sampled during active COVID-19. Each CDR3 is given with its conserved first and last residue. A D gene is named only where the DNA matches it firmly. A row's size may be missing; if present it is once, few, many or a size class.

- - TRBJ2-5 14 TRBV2 TGTGCCAGCTACTTCCTAGCCTCGGAAGAGACCCAGTACTTC CASYFLASEETQYF
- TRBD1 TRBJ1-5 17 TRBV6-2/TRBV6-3 TGTGCCAGCAGTTTTACCGGGACAGGGGGCTCCGATCAGCCCCAGCATTTT CASSFTGTGGSDQPQHF
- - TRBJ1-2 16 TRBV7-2 TGTGCCAGCAGCTTAGGGGACCTTACAGGGAGCTATGGCTACACCTTC CASSLGDLTGSYGYTF
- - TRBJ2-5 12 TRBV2 TGTGCCACCAAGTGGAGCGGAGAGACCCAGTACTTC CATKWSGETQYF
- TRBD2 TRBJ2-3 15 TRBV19 TGTGCCAGCGGACTAGCGGGAGGGCCCCCAGATACGCAGTATTTT CASGLAGGPPDTQYF
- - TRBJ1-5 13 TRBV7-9 TGTGCCAGCAGCTTTTACCCAGATCAGCCCCAGCATTTT CASSFYPDQPQHF
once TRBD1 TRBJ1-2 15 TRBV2 TGTGCCAGCAGTCTCGGGACAGGGAGGAACTATGGCTACACCTTC CASSLGTGRNYGYTF
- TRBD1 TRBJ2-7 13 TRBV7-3 TGTGCCAGCAGCCAGGGACAGGGAACCGAGCAGTACTTC CASSQGQGTEQYF
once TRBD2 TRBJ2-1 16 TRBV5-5 TGTGCCAGCACCCCGAATCCTAGCGGGGGGGCTAGTGAGCAGTTCTTC CASTPNPSGGASEQFF
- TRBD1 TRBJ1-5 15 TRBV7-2 TGTGCCAGCAGCTTTCAAACAGGGGGCGGCCAGCCCCAGCATTTT CASSFQTGGGQPQHF
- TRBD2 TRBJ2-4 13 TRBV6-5 TGTGCCAGCCGGGGGGTAGCCAAAAACATTCAGTACTTC CASRGVAKNIQYF
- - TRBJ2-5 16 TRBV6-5 TGTGCCAGCAGTTACCTAACTCAGGGCGGTCAAGAGACCCAGTACTTC CASSYLTQGGQETQYF
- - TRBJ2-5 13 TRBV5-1 TGCGCCAGCAGCGATGGGACAACGGAGACCCAGTACTTC CASSDGTTETQYF
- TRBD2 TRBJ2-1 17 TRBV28 TGTGCCAGCAGTTTATTTTCTGGTGGGAGGGCCTACAATGAGCAGTTCTTC CASSLFSGGRAYNEQFF
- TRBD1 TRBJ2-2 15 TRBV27 TGTGCCAGCAGTCCTAGGACAGGGACCACCGGGGAGCTGTTTTTT CASSPRTGTTGELFF
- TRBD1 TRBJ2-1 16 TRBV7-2 TGTGCCAGCAGCTCTCGGACAGGGACGCGGTACAATGAGCAGTTCTTC CASSSRTGTRYNEQFF
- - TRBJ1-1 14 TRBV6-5 TGTGCCAGCACCCTCGAGGGCCGTGGAACTGAAGCTTTCTTT CASTLEGRGTEAFF
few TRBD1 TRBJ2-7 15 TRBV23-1 TGCGCCAGCAGTCAAACCGGGACAGGGGCTTACGAGCAGTACTTC CASSQTGTGAYEQYF
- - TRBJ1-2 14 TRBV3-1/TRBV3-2 TGTGCCAGCAGCGCAGGATATCCGAACTATGGCTACACCTTC CASSAGYPNYGYTF
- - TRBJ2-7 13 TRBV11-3 TGTGCCAGCAGCTTCGTCAGCGCCTACGAGCAGTACTTC CASSFVSAYEQYF
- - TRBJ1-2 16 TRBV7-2 TGTGCCAGCAGCGTACTAAGCAGGGGTCTTAACTATGGCTACACCTTC CASSVLSRGLNYGYTF